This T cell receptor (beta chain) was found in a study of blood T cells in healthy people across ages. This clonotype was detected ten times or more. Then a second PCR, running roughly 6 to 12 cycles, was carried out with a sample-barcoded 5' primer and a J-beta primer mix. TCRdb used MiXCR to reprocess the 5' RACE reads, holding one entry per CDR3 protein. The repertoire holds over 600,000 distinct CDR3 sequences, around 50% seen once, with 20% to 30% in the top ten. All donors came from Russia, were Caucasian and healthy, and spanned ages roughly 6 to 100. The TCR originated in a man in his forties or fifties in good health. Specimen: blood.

The CDR3 DNA reads as TGTGCCAGCAGCTCCCTCCCCGGCCAGGGACAAGAGACCCAGTACTTC. Residues: CASSSLPGQGQETQYF. This chain uses TRBV7-9 with TRBJ2-5, with D possibly TRBD1 on 5 matching bases. The CDR3 length is 16 residues. CDR1 is SEHNR and CDR2 is FQNEAQ in the germline V gene (reference sequence). V was trimmed by 4 bases and J by 2 bases, leaving 17 bases between them.